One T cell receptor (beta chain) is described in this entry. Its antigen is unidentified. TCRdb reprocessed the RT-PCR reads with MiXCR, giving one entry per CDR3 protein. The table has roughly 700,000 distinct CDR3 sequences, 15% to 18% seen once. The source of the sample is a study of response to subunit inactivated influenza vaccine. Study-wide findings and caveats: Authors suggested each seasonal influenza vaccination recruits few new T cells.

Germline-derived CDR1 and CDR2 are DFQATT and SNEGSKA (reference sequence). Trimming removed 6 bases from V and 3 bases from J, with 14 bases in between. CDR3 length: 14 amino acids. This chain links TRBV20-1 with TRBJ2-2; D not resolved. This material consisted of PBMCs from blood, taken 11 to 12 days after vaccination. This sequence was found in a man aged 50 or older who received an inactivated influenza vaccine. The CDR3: CSAKDGLDTGELFF. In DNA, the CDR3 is TGCAGTGCCAAAGACGGGCTAGACACCGGGGAGCTGTTTTTT.